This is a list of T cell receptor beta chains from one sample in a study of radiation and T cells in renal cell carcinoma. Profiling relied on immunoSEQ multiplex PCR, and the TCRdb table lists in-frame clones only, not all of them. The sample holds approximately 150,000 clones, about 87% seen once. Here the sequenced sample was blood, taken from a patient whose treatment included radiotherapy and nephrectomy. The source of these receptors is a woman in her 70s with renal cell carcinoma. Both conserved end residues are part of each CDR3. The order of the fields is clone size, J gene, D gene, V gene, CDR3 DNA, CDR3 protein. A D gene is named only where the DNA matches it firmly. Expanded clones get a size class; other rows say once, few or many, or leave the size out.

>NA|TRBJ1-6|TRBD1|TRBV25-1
TGTGCCAGCAGACCTACAGGGGGACAATCACCCCTCCACTTT
CASRPTGGQSPLHF
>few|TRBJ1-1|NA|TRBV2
TGTGCCAGCAGTGATAGGACGGTGAACACTGAAGCTTTCTTT
CASSDRTVNTEAFF
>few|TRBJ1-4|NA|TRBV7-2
TGTGCCAGCAGCTTACGGACTAATGAAAAACTGTTTTTT
CASSLRTNEKLFF
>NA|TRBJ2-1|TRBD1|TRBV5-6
TGTGCCAGCACAGACAGGGGAGGAGGACGGAATGAGCAGTTCTTC
CASTDRGGGRNEQFF
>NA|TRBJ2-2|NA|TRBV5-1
TGCGCCAGCTACAAGTTGGAGTCAACCGGGGAGCTGTTTTTT
CASYKLESTGELFF
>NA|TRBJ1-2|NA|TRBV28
TGTGCCAGCAGTTTAGGACAGTATGGCTACACCTTC
CASSLGQYGYTF
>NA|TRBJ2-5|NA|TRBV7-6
TGTGCCAGCAGCTTAGTCCTCGGCCAAGAGACCCAGTACTTC
CASSLVLGQETQYF
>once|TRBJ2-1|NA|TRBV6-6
TGTGCCAGCAGTTACCCGACTAGGGTGAGGTACAATGAGCAGTTCTTC
CASSYPTRVRYNEQFF
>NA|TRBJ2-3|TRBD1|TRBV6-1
TGTGCCAGCAGTCCGACAGGGGCCGGGACAGATACGCAGTATTTT
CASSPTGAGTDTQYF
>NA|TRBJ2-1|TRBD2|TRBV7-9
TGTGCCAGCAGCTTACTAGCGGGGGGCAGGAATGAGCAGTTCTTC
CASSLLAGGRNEQFF
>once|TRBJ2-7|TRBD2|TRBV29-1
TGCAGCGGACTACTAGCGGGGGGCTCCCACTCCTACGAGCAGTACTTC
CSGLLAGGSHSYEQYF
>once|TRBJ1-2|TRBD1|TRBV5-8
TGTGCCAGCAGCTTGAATTTCGGGACAGGGAACTTTATATATGGCTACACCTTC
CASSLNFGTGNFIYGYTF
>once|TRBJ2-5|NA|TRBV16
TGTGCCAGCAGCCAATCGAGCAGCCAAGAGACCCAGTACTTC
CASSQSSSQETQYF
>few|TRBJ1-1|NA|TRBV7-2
TGTGCCAGCAGCTCCTGGTCGAACACTGAAGCTTTCTTT
CASSSWSNTEAFF
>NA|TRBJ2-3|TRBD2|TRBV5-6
TGTGCCAGCAGCCAGAGCGGGGGGGCGACAGATACGCAGTATTTT
CASSQSGGATDTQYF
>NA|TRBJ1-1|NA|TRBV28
TGTGCCAGCTGCGGGGGGAACATGAACACTGAAGCTTTCTTT
CASCGGNMNTEAFF
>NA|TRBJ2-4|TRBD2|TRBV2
TGTGCCAGCAGGAATAGCGGGAAAAACATTCAGTACTTC
CASRNSGKNIQYF
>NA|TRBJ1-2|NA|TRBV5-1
TGCGCCAGCAGCTTGGCAGTTGGCAGCAACTATGGCTACACCTTC
CASSLAVGSNYGYTF
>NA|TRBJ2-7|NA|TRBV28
TGTGCCAGCAGCCGGGTAGACGGATATTCCGAGCAGTACTTC
CASSRVDGYSEQYF
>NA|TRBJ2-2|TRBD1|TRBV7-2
TGTGCCAGCAGCCTAACAGGGGGCGGAGGCGGGGAGCTGTTTTTT
CASSLTGGGGGELFF
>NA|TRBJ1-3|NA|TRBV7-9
TGTGCCAGCAGCTTAGGGCCAACCGACACCATATATTTT
CASSLGPTDTIYF
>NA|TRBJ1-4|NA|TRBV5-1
TGCGCCAGCAGCTTGGGCGGGGTAAATGAAAAACTGTTTTTT
CASSLGGVNEKLFF
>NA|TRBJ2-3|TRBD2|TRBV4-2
TGTGCCAGCAGCCAAGAAGGAAGCGGGGGAACCGCTAGCACAGATACGCAGTATTTT
CASSQEGSGGTASTDTQYF
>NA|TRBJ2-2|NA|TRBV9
TGTGCCAGCAGCGTAGATGGGGGCGCGAACACCGGGGAGCTGTTTTTT
CASSVDGGANTGELFF
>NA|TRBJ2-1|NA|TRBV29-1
TGCAGCGTTGAGGGAGGGGGTGAGCAGTTCTTC
CSVEGGGEQFF
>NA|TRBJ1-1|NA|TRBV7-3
TGTGCCAGCAGTTTGGGGGTGGGGAACACTGAAGCTTTCTTT
CASSLGVGNTEAFF
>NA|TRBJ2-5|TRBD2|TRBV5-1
TGCGCCAGCAGCTTGCTAGCGGGGTTACAAAAGACCCAGTACTTC
CASSLLAGLQKTQYF
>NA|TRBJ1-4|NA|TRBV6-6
TGTGCCAGCATCTCCGGGGGGCAGGAAAAACTGTTTTTT
CASISGGQEKLFF
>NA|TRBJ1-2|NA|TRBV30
TGTGCCTGGAGTAAGGGTCCTAGTAACTATGGCTACACCTTC
CAWSKGPSNYGYTF
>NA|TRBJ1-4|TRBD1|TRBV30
TGTGCCTGGAGCCCTCACAGGGGTCGGGGCATCCCAAATGAAAAACTGTTTTTT
CAWSPHRGRGIPNEKLFF
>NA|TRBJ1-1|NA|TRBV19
TGTGCCAGTAGTATTGGGGGGCCCACTGAAGCTTTCTTT
CASSIGGPTEAFF
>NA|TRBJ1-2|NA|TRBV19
TGTGCCAGTAGTATGGGCGGGGGCACTACCTATGGCTACACCTTC
CASSMGGGTTYGYTF
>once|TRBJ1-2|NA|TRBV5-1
TGCGCCAGCAGCTTGGGGCCAGGGAGCGTTGGCTACACCTTC
CASSLGPGSVGYTF
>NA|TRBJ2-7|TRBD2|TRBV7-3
TGTGCCAGCAGCTTAGGGACTAGCGGGGGGCTCAGGGGAGAGCAGTACTTC
CASSLGTSGGLRGEQYF
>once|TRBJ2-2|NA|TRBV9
TGTGCCAGCAGCCCCCAGGGTAGGACCGCCGGGGAGCTGTTTTTT
CASSPQGRTAGELFF
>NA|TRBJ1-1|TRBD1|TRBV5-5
TGTGCCAGCAGCTATTCAGGGGGCACTGAAGCTTTCTTT
CASSYSGGTEAFF
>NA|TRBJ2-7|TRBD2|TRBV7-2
TGTGCCAGCAGCGAGTTGGGGACTAGCGGGCCCAAGTCCTACGAGCAGTACTTC
CASSELGTSGPKSYEQYF
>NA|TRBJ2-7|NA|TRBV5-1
TGCGCCAGCAGCCCAAGTCCGGGGACGGGCGAGCAGTACTTC
CASSPSPGTGEQYF
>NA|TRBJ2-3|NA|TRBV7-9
TGTGCCAGCTCAGTCACAGATACGCAGTATTTT
CASSVTDTQYF
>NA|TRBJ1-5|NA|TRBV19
TGTGCCAGTAGTATATCCCAGGCATATAGCAATCAGCCCCAGCATTTT
CASSISQAYSNQPQHF
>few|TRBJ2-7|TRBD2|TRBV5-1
TGCGCCAGCAGCATAACTAGCGGGGGGGTCTACGAGCAGTACTTC
CASSITSGGVYEQYF